The 27 T cell receptor beta chains below were found in one sample sequenced in a study of regulatory T cells in long-lasting Graves disease. The TCR beta library used iRepertoire HTBI primers with Arm-PCR amplification of CDR3. TCRdb itself ran the multiplex PCR reads through MiXCR, one entry per CDR3 protein. Counted here are 530,000 or so distinct CDR3 sequences, less than 15% occurring once; the ten biggest clones make up 8% to 10%. Time point defined: newly diagnosed GD, antithyroid drugs for less than 3 months. From PBMCs, RNA was extracted and then used to make the TCR library. This same sample was also taken into another study, of T cells in Graves' hyperthyroidism and ophthalmopathy.

The sequences come from peripheral blood mononuclear cells (PBMCs), collected at new diagnosis, from a patient treated with antithyroid drugs. Receptors originate from a man aged 30 to 39 with Graves disease.

This clonotype was seen many times. The V gene is TRBV20-1, the J gene TRBJ1-1, with D possibly TRBD1 on 5 matching bases. This CDR3 contains 15 residues. V lost 4 bases to trimming and J lost 5 bases, with 20 bases between them. Germline CDR1 DFQATT, CDR2 SNEGSKA (reference sequence). DNA of the CDR3: TGCAGTGCTACCACCAAAGAGGGGATCAGGACTGAAGCTTTCTTT. The encoded protein is CSATTKEGIRTEAFF.

In this sample, this clonotype turned up a few times. This may be a read error, as it is one base from a much larger clone. Here the CDR3 reads CATSGWTASSTDTQYF. CDR3 bases: TGTGCCACCAGTGGTTGGACAGCTTCTAGCACAGATACGCAGTATTTT. The V gene is TRBV24-1, the J gene TRBJ2-3, with D possibly being TRBD1 (6 bases). CDR3 length equals 16 residues. Per the germline V gene, CDR1 is KGHDR and CDR2 is SFDVKD. Trimming left V 5 bases short and J 0 bases short, with 14 bases between.

This clonotype was seen a handful of times. The V and J genes are TRBV19 and TRBJ2-7; possibly TRBD1 for D (9 bases). The CDR3 contains 16 residues. Trimming removed 6 bases from V and 8 bases from J, with 26 bases in between. Germline CDR1 reads LNHDA; CDR2 reads SQIVND (reference sequence). In DNA, the CDR3 is TGTGCCAGTAGCCCCGGGAGGGGACAGGGTGGTGGTAAGCAGTACTTC. Encoded protein: CASSPGRGQGGGKQYF.

The J gene is TRBJ2-3, the V gene TRBV5-4; 7 bases are shared with TRBD2. The trim removed 4 bases at V and 0 bases at J, leaving 5 bases unmatched. Germline CDR1 SGHNT, CDR2 YYREEE (reference sequence). CDR3 length: 15 residues. The CDR3 DNA follows: TGTGCCAGCAGCAGAGGCGGGAGCAGCACAGATACGCAGTATTTT. Its protein is CASSRGGSSTDTQYF.

The chain has TRBV27 and TRBJ2-7, with D possibly TRBD2 on 6 matching bases. This CDR3 spans 13 amino acids. The V and J ends lost 2 bases and 6 bases respectively, with 11 bases between them. Germline V gene lookup returns CDR1 MNHEY and CDR2 SMNVEV (reference sequence). The CDR3 DNA is TGTGCCAGCAGTTTAGGCGGGGTCTCCGAGCAGTACTTC. It specifies CASSLGGVSEQYF.

In regard to this clonotype: This sequence may be a read error, since a much larger clone differs from it by one base. The chain links TRBV29-1 to TRBJ2-3; 8 nucleotides line up with TRBD2. The germline CDR1 and CDR2 sequences are SQVTM and ANQGSEA. With 8 bases clipped from V and 0 bases from J, the junction kept 10 bases outside the gene matches. CDR3 size: 15 residues. The CDR3 sequence: CSSTGGGVSTDTQYF. In DNA, the CDR3 is TGCAGCTCAACGGGAGGGGGAGTGAGCACAGATACGCAGTATTTT.

The sample holds many counts of this clonotype. The rearrangement uses TRBV20-1 and TRBJ1-2; a weak D match, TRBD1 (6 bases). This CDR3 region has 13 residues. Germline values: CDR1 DFQATT, CDR2 SNEGSKA (reference sequence). Between the trimmed V and J ends, which lost 6 bases and 3 bases, there was a span of 14 bases. The CDR3 DNA sequence: TGCAGTGCGATTGGACAGTCCGACTATGGCTACACCTTC. Amino acids: CSAIGQSDYGYTF.

The chain couples TRBV3-1 to TRBJ2-7; 8 bases map to TRBD2. This CDR3 comprises 15 residues. The V gene's germline CDR1 is LGHDT and CDR2 YNNKEL (reference sequence). Unmatched junction bases numbered 4, after V lost 1 base and J lost 2 bases. CDR3: CASSQVPAGAYEQYF. For the CDR3, the DNA is TGTGCCAGCAGCCAAGTTCCAGCGGGAGCCTACGAGCAGTACTTC.

CDR3 DNA: TGCAGTGCTCCGAATCACGTAGGGAGCTCCTACGAGCAGTACTTC. Protein product: CSAPNHVGSSYEQYF. This chain uses TRBV20-1 with TRBJ2-7, with D perhaps matching TRBD2 (5 bases). Germline lookup yields CDR1 DFQATT and CDR2 SNEGSKA (reference sequence). There are 15 residues in the CDR3. V gave up 5 bases and J gave up 0 bases, with 17 bases separating them.

The sample holds a few counts of this clonotype. The J gene is TRBJ1-5, the V gene TRBV29-1; D is possibly TRBD1 (6 bases). Trimming left V 8 bases short and J 9 bases short, with 20 bases between. The length of the CDR3 is 13 residues. Looked up from germline, CDR1 is SQVTM and CDR2 is ANQGSEA. The CDR3 reads CSYIPEGGAPQHF. As DNA, the CDR3 is TGCAGCTATATTCCGGAGGGGGGCGCGCCCCAGCATTTT.

To note about this clonotype: Given a far larger clone just one base away, this is likely a sequencing read error. The CDR3: CASSQVDEQLF. The CDR3 DNA reads TGTGCCAGCTCCCAGGTCGATGAGCAGCTCTTC. V and J are TRBV2 and TRBJ2-4; D gene uncertain. Germline CDR1 is SNHLY and CDR2 is FYNNEI. CDR3 length: 11 amino acids.

The gene calls are TRBV18 and TRBJ2-7; the D gene is possibly TRBD2 (6 bases). This CDR3 contains 17 residues. Trimming removed 6 bases at V and 0 bases at J, with 21 bases between. Looked up from germline, CDR1 is KGHSH and CDR2 is LQKENI. CDR3 protein: CASSPSRGKPSSYEQYF. CDR3 coding DNA: TGTGCCAGCTCGCCTTCTCGGGGGAAGCCAAGCTCCTACGAGCAGTACTTC.

In the case of this clonotype: A much larger clone differs by one base, so this may be a read error. V is TRBV29-1 and J is TRBJ2-7, with D uncertain. The CDR3 sequence is 13 residues long. Germline assignment: CDR1 SQVTM and CDR2 ANQGSEA. In nucleotides, the CDR3 is TGCGGCGTTGAAGATCCGACCGTCTACGAGCAGTACTTC. Protein product: CGVEDPTVYEQYF.

This clonotype has a handful of counts. The J gene is TRBJ1-3, the V gene TRBV9; D possibly corresponds to TRBD1 (5 bases). The CDR3 is 14 residues long. Between the trimmed V and J ends, which lost 2 bases and 4 bases, there was a span of 10 bases. CDR1 is SGDLS, CDR2 YYNGEE, per germline. For the CDR3, the DNA is TGTGCCAGCAGCGTCGGGGCACAAGGAAACACCATATATTTT. Protein: CASSVGAQGNTIYF.

In this sample, this clonotype turned up many times. The chain joins TRBV10-3 to TRBJ2-7; 10 bases match TRBD2. The CDR3 is 17 residues long. After removal of 3 bases from V and 3 bases from J, the junction contained 11 bases not matched to a gene. Germline CDR1 ENHRY, CDR2 SYGVKD. The CDR3: CAISEGLAGARGYEQYF. The CDR3 DNA reads as TGTGCCATCAGTGAAGGTCTAGCGGGAGCGAGGGGCTACGAGCAGTACTTC.

The table lists this clonotype with many counts. This chain uses TRBV6-2 or TRBV6-3 with TRBJ2-1, with unresolved D. The germline V gene encodes CDR1 MNHEY and CDR2 SVGEGT. There are 15 residues in the CDR3. Trimming pared 1 base from V and 0 bases from J, leaving 7 bases between. CDR3 region: CASSYWRYSYNEQFF. DNA for the CDR3: TGTGCCAGCAGTTACTGGCGGTACTCCTACAATGAGCAGTTCTTC.

J is TRBJ1-5 and V is TRBV27; the match to TRBD1 covers 9 bases. The CDR3 has 14 amino acids. CDR1 and CDR2 from the germline V gene are MNHEY and SMNVEV (reference sequence). The trim removed 5 bases at V and 7 bases at J, leaving 6 bases unmatched. CDR3 protein: CASSLGTGKQPQHF. CDR3 sequence (DNA): TGTGCCAGCAGTCTGGGGACAGGGAAGCAGCCCCAGCATTTT.

This chain connects TRBV20-1 to TRBJ2-1; D is uncertain. This CDR3 comprises 12 residues. Per germline, CDR1 DFQATT and CDR2 SNEGSKA (reference sequence). V was clipped by 3 bases and J by 0 bases, with 3 bases between them. In DNA form, the CDR3 reads TGCAGTGCTAGCAACTCCTACAATGAGCAGTTCTTC. Its translation is CSASNSYNEQFF.

V usage is TRBV12-3 or TRBV12-4 and J usage is TRBJ2-1, with 12 bases identical to TRBD2. The CDR3 spans 17 residues. V gave up 1 base and J gave up 7 bases; unmatched junction bases: 8. CDR3 sequence reads: CASSLVLAGGPWNEQFF. The CDR3 nucleotides are TGTGCCAGCAGTTTAGTCCTAGCGGGAGGGCCATGGAATGAGCAGTTCTTC.

This clonotype came up a few times. The chain carries TRBV3-1 and TRBJ2-1; the match to TRBD2 covers 13 bases. The CDR3 has 16 residues. V dropped 1 base and J dropped 8; count of bases not matched to a gene: 5. Germline CDR1 LGHDT, CDR2 YNNKEL (reference sequence). In nucleotides, the CDR3 is TGTGCCAGCAGCCAAGGGACTAGCGGGAGTCCCGATGAGCAGTTCTTC. This translates into CASSQGTSGSPDEQFF.

This clonotype was observed a few times. The CDR3 nucleotides are TGCGCCAGCAGCTCGGACATTTTCGGTTCACCCCTCCACTTT. Translated: CASSSDIFGSPLHF. The chain employs TRBV5-1 and TRBJ1-6; D is possibly TRBD1 (5 bases). The germline gives CDR1 SGHRS, CDR2 YFSETQ. CDR3 length: 14 amino acids. Trimming cost V 3 bases and J 9 bases, with 13 bases left between them. Drawing the rest from reference TRBV5-1 and TRBJ1-6, the complete variable domain is KAGVTQTPRYLIKTRGQQVTLSCSPISGHRSVSWYQQTPGQGLQFLFEYFSETQRNKGNFPGRFSGRQFSNSRSEMNVSTLELGDSALYLCASSSDIFGSPLHFGNGTRLTVT.

V is TRBV27 and J is TRBJ2-1; 11 positions match TRBD2. The CDR3 spans 17 residues. With V trimmed by 1 base and J by 8 bases, 10 bases remained unmatched. The germline V gene encodes CDR1 MNHEY and CDR2 SMNVEV (reference sequence). CDR3 amino acids: CASSLLSLAGGFDEQFF. CDR3 sequence (DNA): TGTGCCAGCAGTTTATTGTCGCTAGCGGGAGGCTTCGATGAGCAGTTCTTC.

This clonotype was counted ten times or more. This rearrangement joins TRBV7-6 to TRBJ2-1; either TRBD1 or TRBD2 may supply D (6 bases each). Trimming removed 6 bases from V and 4 bases from J, with 16 bases in between. The CDR3 extends over 15 amino acids. Germline V gene lookup returns CDR1 SGHVS and CDR2 FNYEAQ. For the CDR3, the DNA is TGTGCCAGCAGTCGGGGGCGGGCTGGTTACAATGAGCAGTTCTTC. It is translated as CASSRGRAGYNEQFF.

V gene TRBV25-1 combines with J gene TRBJ2-5; D is uncertain. V shed 3 bases and J shed 1 base, with 9 bases lying between them. CDR1 and CDR2 (germline): MGHDK, SYGVNS. This CDR3 spans 14 amino acids. The CDR3 is CASSDDTIQETQYF. The DNA for the CDR3 is TGTGCCAGCAGTGACGATACAATCCAAGAGACCCAGTACTTC.

This clonotype was recorded at least ten times. This chain connects TRBV27 to TRBJ1-4; 7 bases agree with TRBD1. Germline CDR1 reads MNHEY; CDR2 reads SMNVEV (reference sequence). CDR3 length: 14 amino acids. The trim removed 5 bases at V and 5 bases at J, leaving 5 bases unmatched. CDR3 DNA sequence: TGTGCCAGCAGTGCCGCGGGACAGAATGAAAAACTGTTTTTT. Its translation is CASSAAGQNEKLFF.

This clonotype was counted ten times or more. This chain links TRBV2 with TRBJ2-1, with D unclear. The germline CDR1 and CDR2 sequences are SNHLY and FYNNEI. V was pared by 6 bases and J by 7 bases, with 19 bases between. CDR3 length: 15 residues. CDR3 amino acids: CASSQGHPGQNEQFF. As DNA, the CDR3 is TGTGCCAGCAGCCAAGGGCATCCCGGTCAAAATGAGCAGTTCTTC.

The table lists this clonotype with many counts. This chain links TRBV3-1 with TRBJ2-1; no reliable D call. V shed 4 bases and J shed 3 bases, with 10 bases lying between them. CDR1 and CDR2 from the germline V gene are LGHDT and YNNKEL (reference sequence). The CDR3 loop spans 14 amino acids. For the CDR3, the DNA is TGTGCCAGCAGCCGAGGAAAGGTCTACAATGAGCAGTTCTTC. Protein: CASSRGKVYNEQFF.